A single sample gave rise to the 10 T cell receptor beta chains below, sequenced in a study of control samples from healthy donors and cancer patients. Using immunoSEQ multiplex PCR, the repertoire was profiled, and TCRdb retains in-frame clones only, with some absent. The sample shows roughly 100,000 clones, about 80% of them seen only once. The sequencing input was blood. The receptors derive from a woman in her forties or fifties in good health.

The chain combines TRBV4-1 with TRBJ2-1; D uncertain. V was clipped by 1 base and J by 5 bases, with 9 bases between them. The CDR3 totals 14 residues. From germline, CDR1 is MGHRA and CDR2 YSYEKL. The CDR3 loop is CASSQVSTHNEQFF. The CDR3 region has the DNA TGCGCCAGCAGCCAAGTCTCTACGCACAATGAGCAGTTCTTC.

This clone was counted a few times. The V gene is TRBV6-2 or TRBV6-3, the J gene TRBJ1-1; TRBD1 aligns across 10 bases. Germline loops: CDR1 MNHEY, CDR2 SVGEGT. V was clipped by 5 bases and J by 6 bases; unmatched bases: 6. This CDR3 has 14 amino acids. CDR3 coding DNA: TGTGCCAGCAGTGTGACAGGGGGCGGGGCTGAAGCTTTCTTT. Protein sequence: CASSVTGGGAEAFF.

The rearrangement links TRBV7-2 to TRBJ2-5, with 8 nucleotides matching TRBD2. CDR3 length: 14 amino acids. Germline assignment: CDR1 SGHTA and CDR2 FQGNSA. V shed 3 bases, J shed 5 bases, and the junction held 5 bases outside the gene matches. CDR3 amino acids: CASSFGGATETQYF. Here the CDR3 DNA reads TGTGCCAGCAGCTTCGGGGGGGCCACGGAGACCCAGTACTTC.

J is TRBJ2-6 and V is TRBV6-2 or TRBV6-3; possible D gene TRBD1, 5 bases. Trimming left V 4 bases short and J 4 bases short, with 11 bases between. The germline V gene has CDR1 MNHEY and CDR2 SVGEGT. This CDR3 contains 15 residues. The CDR3 protein is CASSFRVGGANVLTF. The CDR3 DNA reads TGTGCCAGCAGTTTCAGGGTTGGAGGGGCCAACGTCCTGACTTTC.

Concerning this clone: Germline and junction disagree at one end, which may indicate a read error. The V gene is TRBV7-7, the J gene TRBJ1-5; no definite D call. The germline V gene has CDR1 SSHAT and CDR2 FNYEAQ (reference sequence). CDR3 length: 15 residues. This CDR3 is CASSETWLSNQPQHF. The CDR3 nucleotides are TGTGCTAGCAGCGAGACATGGCTGAGCAATCAGCCCCAGCATTTT.

In its sample, this clone was seen a few times. The chain couples TRBV4-3 to TRBJ2-4; tentative D call: TRBD2 (5 bases). CDR1 is LGHNA, CDR2 YSLEER, per germline. V was cut by 2 bases and J by 3 bases, with 8 bases left in between. The CDR3 runs 14 residues. The CDR3: CASSQSGGKNIQYF. The CDR3 DNA sequence: TGCGCCAGCAGCCAAAGTGGAGGCAAAAACATTCAGTACTTC.

The chain links TRBV27 to TRBJ2-1; maybe TRBD2 (7 bases). Per the germline V gene, CDR1 is MNHEY and CDR2 is SMNVEV (reference sequence). Trimming stripped 5 bases from V and 4 bases from J, with 27 bases between. The CDR3 has 19 residues. CDR3 DNA: TGTGCCAGCAGTCCAAGCCCGCGGGGGCCCGAAGGGGGTTACAATGAGCAGTTCTTC. Translation gives CASSPSPRGPEGGYNEQFF.

The J gene is TRBJ1-4, the V gene TRBV6-5; maybe TRBD1 (5 bases). The CDR3 is made up of 15 amino acids. The V end lost 6 bases, the J end lost 0 bases, and 11 bases lay between the germline ends. CDR1 and CDR2 (germline): MNHEY, SVGAGI. The DNA for the CDR3 is TGTGCCAGCAGAAGGGGAGACTCAACTAATGAAAAACTGTTTTTT. Protein product: CASRRGDSTNEKLFF.

Concerning this clone itself: The sample holds other DNA sequences that translate to the same CDR3. The genes are TRBV7-9 and TRBJ2-7; D gene ambiguous. The germline gives CDR1 SEHNR, CDR2 FQNEAQ (reference sequence). The CDR3 is made up of 12 amino acids. Trimming took off 3 bases at V and 4 bases at J, with 7 bases between the two ends. Here the CDR3 DNA reads TGTGCCAGCAGCTTGGCGAATTACGAGCAGTACTTC. Its protein is CASSLANYEQYF.

The V gene is TRBV9, the J gene TRBJ1-6, with 7 positions matching TRBD1. The CDR3 contains 15 residues. The V and J ends lost 0 bases and 7 bases, in that order; junction bases with no gene match: 4. Germline CDR1 is SGDLS and CDR2 is YYNGEE. DNA for the CDR3: TGTGCCAGCAGCGTAGACGACAGGGCAAATTCACCCCTCCACTTT. Its protein product is CASSVDDRANSPLHF.